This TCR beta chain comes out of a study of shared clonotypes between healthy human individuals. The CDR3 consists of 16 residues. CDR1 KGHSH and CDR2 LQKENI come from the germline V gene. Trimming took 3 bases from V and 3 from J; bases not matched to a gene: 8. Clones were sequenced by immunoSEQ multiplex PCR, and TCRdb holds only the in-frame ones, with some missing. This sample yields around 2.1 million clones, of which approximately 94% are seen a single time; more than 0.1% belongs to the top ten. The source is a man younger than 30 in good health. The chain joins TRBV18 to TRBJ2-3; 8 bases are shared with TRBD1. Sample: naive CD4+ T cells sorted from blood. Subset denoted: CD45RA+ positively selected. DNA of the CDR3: TGTGCCAGCTCACCCCGGAAGGACAGGGTGACAGATACGCAGTATTTT. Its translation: CASSPRKDRVTDTQYF.